This TCR beta chain was profiled in a study of cytomegalovirus exposure and HLA in healthy donors (dated by TCRdb to the late 2010s). Background for the entire study: An earlier analysis of 587 of the donors reported approximately 260 Gb of sequence data and roughly 120 million unique TCR beta sequences obtained from around 190 million T cells. Of the approximately 400 genotyped donors, 80% to 90% were placed in the genetic ancestry cluster associated with self-reported Caucasian donors. Along with the roughly 670-subject first cohort, a separate validation cohort of some 130 different subjects was used. In the later analysis, no new phenotypic data were used to find candidate immune exposures; instead, reliance was placed on TCR beta sequences and their occurrence across donors. The study combined high-throughput TCR immunosequencing, statistical association of individual TCRs with disease status, and machine learning to predict cytomegalovirus infection status. Alongside the repertoire data, information on donor age, sex, ethnicity and CMV serostatus was compiled. All discovery cohort repertoires had been generated using a single sequencing platform. An earlier analysis of a few hundred of the donors applied high-throughput TCR beta sequencing to assess whether each TCR beta V gene segment acted as functional or pseudogenic. Roughly 300 gigabases of sequencing data and approximately 84 million unique TCR sequences were included in an early release covering around 650 HLA-typed donors. Across 300 to 500 genotyped donors of the cohort, an average of approximately 200,000 unique TCR beta nucleotide sequences per donor were sequenced, and 15% to 20% of those sequences were non-productive. A later genetic analysis took genome-wide SNP genotypes for about 55% of the roughly 700 donors and used that subset as a discovery cohort. Typing coverage differed by locus: A, B, C, DRB1 and DQB1 were typed in about 620-640 donors, DQA1 in about 560, DPA1 in around 610, and DPB1 in about 450. A later analysis re-analyzed previously published TCR beta repertoires from about 730 donors and added high-resolution HLA genotyping to study TCR occurrence patterns. Both class I and class II loci were covered by HLA typing, at four-digit resolution. About five DR-DQ haplotypes were treated as single units for association and clustering because of strong linkage in the cohort. The study profiled the T cell repertoires of approximately 700 subjects by immunosequencing and related them to cytomegalovirus serostatus. The aim of the study was to test whether cataloging public T cell receptors could identify signatures of past pathogen exposure. Findings and caveats that apply to the study as a whole: A further reported finding was that TCR beta sequences accurately predicted the HLA-A and HLA-B alleles for most subjects in the first cohort. The 87-base-pair reads could not distinguish some IMGT-functional V segments, including TRBV6-2 and TRBV6-3, so those segments were excluded. In a later analysis, most CMV-associated TCR beta chains were found to appear HLA-restricted, with HLA associations seemingly driven largely by CMV exposure. In a later genetic analysis, a missense DCLRE1C variant was associated with V-gene and J-gene trimming of TCR beta chains, and the association was replicated in an independent cohort. Correlated functional status among segregating V segments might be attributable to linkage disequilibrium, but an unknown experimental factor could not be ruled out. In an earlier analysis of some 540 of the donors, most TCR beta V segments appeared in productive rearrangements about 90% or about 30% of the time, broadly matching IMGT annotations. The classifier was reported to diagnose cytomegalovirus status with high specificity and sensitivity in both the original and validation cohorts. In a later analysis, several top co-occurrence clusters were reported to appear linked to parvovirus B19, influenza, CMV and Epstein-Barr virus. The sequencing pipeline was judged likely to have produced a cluster of highly shared sequence variants as a technical artifact. Only TCR beta chains were sequenced in this cohort, and the absence of alpha or paired-chain data limited detectable features. Because HLA typing was missing for some donors at each locus, association tests included only the typed subset. The study listed over 150 TCR beta chains as associated with cytomegalovirus. Across donors, most TCR sequences were observed very rarely, whereas some public TCRs were present in many individuals. Compared with equally common non-associated chains, HLA-associated TCR beta chains in a later analysis were more clonally expanded and had lower generation probabilities. For the cohort, immune exposure information was limited to CMV serostatus. In a later analysis, the rate of TCR association differed among HLA loci, with DRB1 alleles having the most associated TCRs and HLA-C alleles having the fewest. According to a later genetic analysis, donors in an Asian-associated ancestry cluster had fewer N-insertions in productive TCRs than the approximately 630-donor mean. It was suggested by the authors that the approach could potentially be generalized to other disease states and immunological phenotypes. Presence/absence analyses assumed roughly uniform sequencing depth across donors, an assumption that may not hold. Because counts were too low, seventeen rarely observed V segments, including chromosome 9 orphons, were left out of the earlier analysis of 500 to 650 of the donors. In a later analysis, some 18,000 TCR beta sequences were associated with specific HLA alleles at a false discovery rate of 0.05. A few of the identified cytomegalovirus-associated TCR beta chains were confirmed in vitro to be specific for cytomegalovirus antigens. Strong co-occurrence of HLA alleles, especially DR and DQ, made assigning TCR associations to individual alleles difficult.

The library was obtained by the immunoSEQ multiplex PCR assay. The multiplex PCR relied on a mix of 60 forward primers for TCR Vbeta segments and 13 reverse primers for TCR Jbeta segments. The CDR3 region of rearranged TCR beta genes was amplified from genomic DNA by a multiplex PCR assay. Amplified TCR beta libraries were sequenced as 87-base-pair reads on the Illumina HiSeq System. Per the source publication's procedure: Across the 700 or so repertoires, a later analysis counted 60 million to 90 million unique TCR beta chains, 8.5 million to 12 million of which were shared by at least two donors. Raw reads were error-corrected and collapsed into unique sequences with a nearest-neighbor algorithm that merged closely related sequences to remove PCR and sequencing errors. CDR3 sequences were aligned to IMGT reference sequences to assign V, D and J gene segments. For a sequence to be retained, a match of at least six nucleotides to both a V gene segment and a J gene segment was required. Rearrangements were classified as productive when the CDR3 lacked stop codons and remained in frame with V and J, and all other rearrangements were classified as non-productive. CDR3 was defined according to IMGT convention as the region running from the second conserved V-encoded cysteine to the conserved J-encoded phenylalanine. Sequences without an unambiguous match to a single V gene segment were excluded from the earlier analysis of approximately 560 of the donors. In an earlier analysis of some 590 of the donors, a V segment was called functional when productive rearrangements were above 56.7%, and segregating when the standard deviation between donors exceeded 5%. A statistical classification framework was developed to diagnose cytomegalovirus status using the catalog of TCR beta chain sequences. A later analysis assigned V and J genes by comparing TCR nucleotide sequences with IMGT/GENE-DB human TR gene sequences. A later analysis assigned CDR3 sequences and most-parsimonious VDJ recombination scenarios with the TCRdist pipeline. In a later analysis, each TCR beta chain was defined by its CDR3 amino acid sequence together with its V-gene family, and reads lacking a unique V-gene family were excluded. As a way to deal with suspected cross-contamination and a sequencing artifact, a later analysis dropped 450 to 700 nucleotide sequences that were highly shared and had low generation probability. A later analysis calculated a clonal expansion index for each public chain from normalized within-repertoire ranks of inferred template counts. In a later analysis, generation probabilities were computed with a VDJ recombination model fitted to out-of-frame rearrangements, and the resulting probabilities were checked against IGoR. Hypergeometric tests were used in a later analysis to score TCR-TCR, TCR-HLA and TCR-CMV co-occurrence, with a repertoire-size bias correction applied to the TCR pairs. In a later analysis, false discovery rates were estimated by permuting HLA or CMV assignments 20 times. A later analysis grouped co-occurring TCRs with DBSCAN, adding TCRdist sequence similarity when clustering within HLA-allele-positive subsets. Repertoires with fewer than 30,000 or more than 120,000 public chains were left out of co-occurrence clustering, as were about 5 repertoires with anomalous nucleotide sharing. Imported from immuneACCESS, the table was reduced by TCRdb to in-frame sequences with V and J called. These copies leave out some clones; in studies compared against another copy, an unresolved V gene accounts for under half, and the cause of the remainder is not known. That table gives V, J and clone size, and the DNA gave D and trimming. The sample profile shows approximately 100,000 clones; roughly 69% of them were found once. Together, the top ten hold about 3.8% of the sample.

Clipping removes 1 base from V and 0 bases from J, with 11 as the unmatched junction base count. According to the germline V gene, CDR1 reads LGHNA and CDR2 reads YNFKEQ. The CDR3 runs 20 amino acids, cysteine and phenylalanine included. Left in the record is the CDR3 DNA by itself, 60 bases read in frame from the first base. The cohort was made up of 666 healthy bone marrow donors. At the time of sampling, every cohort member was nominally healthy, though immune exposures that went unrecorded were likely present. The donor tested CMV seropositive and was one of the 289 seropositive cohort members. A peripheral blood sample was collected from each donor, and TCR beta sequencing was performed on peripheral blood mononuclear cells. Genomic DNA extraction from the blood cell samples was performed with the Qiagen DNeasy Blood Extraction Kit. A remark on this clone: What antigen it recognizes has not been identified. Base qualities are missing; no much larger clone stands one base away.

Sequenced: PBMCs. The TCR originated in a man younger than 45 in good health and CMV-seropositive. The chain employs TRBV4-2 and TRBJ2-7; 14 of the junction bases match TRBD2. The CDR3 protein sequence reads: CASSQGGTSGGLLSSYEQYF. The sequence in DNA is TGTGCCAGCAGCCAAGGGGGGACTAGCGGGGGCCTCCTAAGCTCCTACGAGCAGTACTTC.